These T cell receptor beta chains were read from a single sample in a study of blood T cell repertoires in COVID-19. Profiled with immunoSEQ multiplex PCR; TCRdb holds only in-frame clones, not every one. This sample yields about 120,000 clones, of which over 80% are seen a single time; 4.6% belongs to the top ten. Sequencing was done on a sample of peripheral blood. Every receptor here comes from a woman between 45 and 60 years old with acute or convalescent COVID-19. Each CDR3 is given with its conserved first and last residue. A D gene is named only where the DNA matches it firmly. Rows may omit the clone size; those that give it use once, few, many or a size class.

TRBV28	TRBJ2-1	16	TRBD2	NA	TGTGCCAGCAGTCCCACGGGACTAGCGGTCTACAATGAGCAGTTCTTC	CASSPTGLAVYNEQFF
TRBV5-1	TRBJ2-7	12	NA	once	TGCGCCAGCTCCCCCGGTGAAGCCGAGCAGTACTTC	CASSPGEAEQYF
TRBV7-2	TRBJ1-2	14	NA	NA	TGTGCCAGCAGCTTAGGACAGGTCGAGTATGGCTACACCTTC	CASSLGQVEYGYTF
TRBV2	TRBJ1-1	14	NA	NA	TGTGCCAGCAGCCCACAGGGAGCGAACACTGAAGCTTTCTTT	CASSPQGANTEAFF
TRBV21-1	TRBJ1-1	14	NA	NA	TGTGCCAGCAGCAAAGCAGGGGATTGTACTGAAGCTTTCTTT	CASSKAGDCTEAFF
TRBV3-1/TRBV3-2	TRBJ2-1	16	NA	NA	TGTGCCAGCAGCCCCGCCTTCGGACTCGTCTACAATGAGCAGTTCTTC	CASSPAFGLVYNEQFF
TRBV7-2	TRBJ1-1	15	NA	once	TGTGCCAGCAGCTTAAGATCAGGGACTGACACTGAAGCTTTCTTT	CASSLRSGTDTEAFF
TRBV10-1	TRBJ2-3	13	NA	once	TGCGCCAGCGGCGGCCGTAGCACAGATACGCAGTATTTT	CASGGRSTDTQYF
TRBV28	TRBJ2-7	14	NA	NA	TGTGCCAGCAGTTCGACAGTGGGGGCATACGAGCAGTACTTC	CASSSTVGAYEQYF
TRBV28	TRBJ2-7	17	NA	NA	TGTGCCAGCAGCACCCTATATGTGGAGGAATCTTCCTACGAGCAGTACTTC	CASSTLYVEESSYEQYF
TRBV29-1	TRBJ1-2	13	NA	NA	TGCAGCGCCTACAGGTCCGGAAACTATGGCTACACCTTC	CSAYRSGNYGYTF
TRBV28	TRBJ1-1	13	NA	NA	TGTGCCAGCAGTAGGGAGACTCGGACTGAAGCTTTCTTT	CASSRETRTEAFF
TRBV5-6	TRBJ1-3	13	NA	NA	TGTGCCAGCAGCTTGCTTCCGTCGGACACCATATATTTT	CASSLLPSDTIYF
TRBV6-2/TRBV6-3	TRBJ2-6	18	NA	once	TGTGCCAGCAGTTCCCGGGGACACCAGTACTCTGGGGCCAACGTCCTGACTTTC	CASSSRGHQYSGANVLTF
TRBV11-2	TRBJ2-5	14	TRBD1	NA	TGTGCCAGCAGCTACCACAGGGGACGGGAGACCCAGTACTTC	CASSYHRGRETQYF
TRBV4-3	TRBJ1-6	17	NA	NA	TGCGCCAGCAGCCAGGGGGCTCAGGCAGGGAGCAATTCACCCCTCCACTTT	CASSQGAQAGSNSPLHF
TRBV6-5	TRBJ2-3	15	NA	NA	TGTGCCAGCAGTACGACCTCTGGGCGCACAGATACGCAGTATTTT	CASSTTSGRTDTQYF
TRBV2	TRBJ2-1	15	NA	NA	TGTGCCAGCAGTGCGGAACGGGACTCCTACAATGAGCAGTTCTTC	CASSAERDSYNEQFF
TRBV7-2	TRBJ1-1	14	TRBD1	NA	TGTGCCAGCCGCCGGACAGGGGACGTCTCTGAAGCTTTCTTT	CASRRTGDVSEAFF
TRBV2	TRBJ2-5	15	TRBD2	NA	TGTGCCAGCAGGTCTAGACTAGCTCGAGAAGAGACCCAGTACTTC	CASRSRLAREETQYF
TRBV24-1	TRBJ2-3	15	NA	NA	TGTGCCACCAGTGGACGACAGGGAGGATCAGATACGCAGTATTTT	CATSGRQGGSDTQYF
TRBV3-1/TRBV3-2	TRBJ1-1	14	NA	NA	TGTGCCAGCAGCCAAGTAGGACAAAACACTGAAGCTTTCTTT	CASSQVGQNTEAFF
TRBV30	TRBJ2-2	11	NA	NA	TGTGGACTTAGGAACACCGGGGAGCTGTTTTTT	CGLRNTGELFF
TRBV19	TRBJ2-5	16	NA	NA	TGTGCCAGTAGTATGGGCTTGAACCAGGGGGGAGAGACCCAGTACTTC	CASSMGLNQGGETQYF
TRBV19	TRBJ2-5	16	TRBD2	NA	TGTGCCAGTACCCAATTTGCGGGAGCCCCCCAAGAGACCCAGTACTTC	CASTQFAGAPQETQYF
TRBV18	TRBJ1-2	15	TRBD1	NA	TGTGCCAGCTCTCCATCGGGGGGGACAGGGCAAGGCTACACCTTC	CASSPSGGTGQGYTF
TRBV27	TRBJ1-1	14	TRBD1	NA	TGTGCCAGCAGTTTATCTTGGACAGGGGGTGACGCTTTCTTT	CASSLSWTGGDAFF
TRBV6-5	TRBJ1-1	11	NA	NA	TGTGCCAGCAGTTCGGGGGCTGAAGCTTTCTTT	CASSSGAEAFF
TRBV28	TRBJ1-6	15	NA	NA	TGTGCCAGCAGTGACCTCAGGGTGAGTAATTCACCCCTCCACTTT	CASSDLRVSNSPLHF
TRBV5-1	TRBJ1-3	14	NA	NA	TGCGCCAGCAGTTCTGGGGCAACTGAGGACACCATATATTTT	CASSSGATEDTIYF
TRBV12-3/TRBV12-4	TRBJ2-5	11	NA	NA	TGTGCCAGCCGAGGGTTAGAGACCCAGTACTTC	CASRGLETQYF
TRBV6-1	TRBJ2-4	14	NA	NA	TGTGCCAGCAGTGAATTAGCCAGTAAAAACATTCAGTACTTC	CASSELASKNIQYF
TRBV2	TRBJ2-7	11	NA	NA	TGTGCCAGCACGGTAAGGGGCGAGCAGTACTTC	CASTVRGEQYF
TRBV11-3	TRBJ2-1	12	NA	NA	TGTGCCAGCAGCTCCGGTTACAATGAGCAGTTCTTC	CASSSGYNEQFF
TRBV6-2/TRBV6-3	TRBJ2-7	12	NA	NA	TGTGCCAGCAGCCTAGCTGGGTACGAGCAGTACTTC	CASSLAGYEQYF
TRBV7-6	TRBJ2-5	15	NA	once	TGTGCCAGCAGCTTGGCCGACAGGATCGGGAAGACCCAGTACTTC	CASSLADRIGKTQYF
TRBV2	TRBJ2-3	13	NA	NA	TGTGCCAGCAGTGGAGGGCTCACAGATACGCAGTATTTT	CASSGGLTDTQYF
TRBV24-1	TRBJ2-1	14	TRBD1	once	TGTGCCACCGGACAGGGGAGTTCCCTCAATGAGCAGTTCTTC	CATGQGSSLNEQFF
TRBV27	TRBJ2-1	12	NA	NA	TGTGCCAGCAGTCCGGGACACCCTTTCTACCTCTTC	CASSPGHPFYLF
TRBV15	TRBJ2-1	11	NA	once	TGTGCCACCAGCAGCCTTGTCGAGCAGTTCTTC	CATSSLVEQFF
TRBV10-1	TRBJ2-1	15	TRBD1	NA	TGCGCCAGCAGTGAAACGGGGACAGGGCTAAATGAGCAGTTCTTC	CASSETGTGLNEQFF
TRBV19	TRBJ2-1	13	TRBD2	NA	TGTGCCAGTACTACCTATAGCGGGTATGAGCAGTTCTTC	CASTTYSGYEQFF
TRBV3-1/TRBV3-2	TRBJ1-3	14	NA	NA	TGTGCCAGCAGCATCGCCAGACAAGGAAACACCATATATTTT	CASSIARQGNTIYF
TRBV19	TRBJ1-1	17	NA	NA	TGTGCCAGTAGTCATCGCCCAGGGTGGGACTCCCACACTGAAGCTTTCTTT	CASSHRPGWDSHTEAFF
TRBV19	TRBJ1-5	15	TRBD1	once	TGTGCCAGTAGACGCCGGGACAGGGAGTTGGAGCCCCAGCATTTT	CASRRRDRELEPQHF